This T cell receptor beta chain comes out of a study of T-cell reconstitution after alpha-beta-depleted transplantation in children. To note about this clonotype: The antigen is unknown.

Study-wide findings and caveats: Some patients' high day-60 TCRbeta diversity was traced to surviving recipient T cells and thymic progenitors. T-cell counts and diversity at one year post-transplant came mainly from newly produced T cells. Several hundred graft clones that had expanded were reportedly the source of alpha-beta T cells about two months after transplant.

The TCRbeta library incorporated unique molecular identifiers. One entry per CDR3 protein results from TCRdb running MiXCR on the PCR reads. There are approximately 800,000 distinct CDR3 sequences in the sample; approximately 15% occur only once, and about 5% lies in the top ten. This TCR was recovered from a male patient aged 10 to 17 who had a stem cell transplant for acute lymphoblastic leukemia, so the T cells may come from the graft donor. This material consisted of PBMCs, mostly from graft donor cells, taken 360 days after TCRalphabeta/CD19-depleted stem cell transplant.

CDR3 residues: CASSLTGGLGYEQYF. DNA for the CDR3: TGCGCCAGCAGCTTGACGGGAGGGTTGGGCTACGAGCAGTACTTC. V gene TRBV5-1 combines with J gene TRBJ2-7, with 8 bases fitting TRBD2. The CDR3 has 15 amino acids. V lost 1 base and J lost 3; bases outside the gene matches: 6. Germline CDR1 reads SGHRS; CDR2 reads YFSETQ.